The TCR beta chain described here comes from a study of shared clonotypes between healthy human individuals. Study overall: Plates per donor: three CD4 naive, three CD4 memory, two CD8 naive, one CD8 memory. Study-wide points: Across subsets, estimated richness was generally greater for naive than for memory populations. Clonotypes shared by all four donors outscored non-shared clonotypes in generation probability.

As regards this clone: Its matching antigen is unknown. Other DNA sequences in this specimen translate into the identical CDR3.

Assay used: immunoSEQ multiplex PCR; TCRdb lists only in-frame clones, some missing. Of around 690,000 clones in the sample, 90% were seen once. The CDR3 is 13 amino acids. Germline-derived CDR1 and CDR2 are MNHEY and SMNVEV (reference sequence). Trimming pared 3 bases from V and 1 base from J, leaving 6 bases between. This receptor was taken from a young man in good health. Some clones in this sample may be carry-over from other donors' samples. Sequences were obtained from memory CD8+ T cells from PBMCs. The sample's subset: CD45RO+ cells pooled with CCR7-negative TemRA cells. The chain uses TRBV27 and TRBJ1-1; D remains ambiguous. Here the CDR3 DNA reads TGTGCCAGCAGTTTGGTTCGGAACACTGAAGCTTTCTTT. This translates into CASSLVRNTEAFF.